A selection of T cell receptor beta chains follows, all from one sample in a study of shared clonotypes between healthy human individuals. Clones were read by immunoSEQ multiplex PCR, and TCRdb kept only the in-frame ones, dropping some. The data hold some 1,900,000 clones, with roughly 94% observed a single time. The sample taken for sequencing was naive CD8+ T cells sorted from blood. All receptors derive from a man in his late teens or twenties in good health. The CDR3 runs from the conserved cysteine through the conserved F or W. D genes are given only for firm matches. Expanded clones get a size class; other rows say once, few or many, or leave the size out.

TRBJ2-7 TRBD1 TRBV5-1 . TGCGCCAGCACCGGGACAGGCGGCAACGAGCAGTACTTC CASTGTGGNEQYF
TRBJ2-7 TRBD2 TRBV27 . TGTGCCAGCAGTCTAGGACTAGCGGGAGGGCAATACGAGCAGTACTTC CASSLGLAGGQYEQYF
TRBJ2-7 TRBD2 TRBV19 . TGTGCCAGTAGTACCGCTCTCGGGAGGAACGAGCAGTACTTC CASSTALGRNEQYF
TRBJ1-2 . TRBV25-1 . TGTGCCAGCAGTGAGTCCAAAATTTATGGTGGCTACACCTTC CASSESKIYGGYTF
TRBJ2-2 . TRBV9 few TGTGCCAGCAGCGTAGGGGTCGGGGAGCTGTTTTTT CASSVGVGELFF
TRBJ2-7 TRBD1 TRBV29-1 . TGCAGCGTTCAGGGGACAGGAGAAACCTACGAGCAGTACTTC CSVQGTGETYEQYF
TRBJ2-7 . TRBV18 . TGTGCCAGCTCACCACCCGGGCCGCAACCTTACGAGCAGTACTTC CASSPPGPQPYEQYF
TRBJ1-1 . TRBV5-1 . TGCGCCAGCAGCTTGGAGTTGGGGAACACTGAAGCTTTCTTT CASSLELGNTEAFF
TRBJ2-5 . TRBV2 . TGTGCCAGCAGTGAACTAGAGGGGGAGACCCAGTACTTC CASSELEGETQYF
TRBJ2-7 TRBD1 TRBV7-9 . TGTGCCAGCAGCTTGAACCAGTTGAGACAGGGGGCGTACGAGCAGTACTTC CASSLNQLRQGAYEQYF
TRBJ1-6 TRBD1 TRBV28 . TGTGCCAGCAGTTGGGAATGGACAGGGGGGAATTCACCCCTCCACTTT CASSWEWTGGNSPLHF
TRBJ2-7 TRBD2 TRBV6-1 . TGTGCCAGCAGTGTTACTTACCCTAGCGGGATCCACGAGCAGTACTTC CASSVTYPSGIHEQYF
TRBJ2-1 TRBD2 TRBV7-8 . TGTGCCAGCAGCTTCCCGACTAGCGGGGGGCGCTCCTACAATGAGCAGTTCTTC CASSFPTSGGRSYNEQFF
TRBJ2-1 TRBD2 TRBV9 . TGTGCCAGCAGCGACGGACTAGCCCCGAGCTCCTACAATGAGCAGTTCTTC CASSDGLAPSSYNEQFF
TRBJ1-1 . TRBV19 . TGTGCCAGTAGTATAGATCTGGAGCTGAACACTGAAGCTTTCTTT CASSIDLELNTEAFF
TRBJ2-3 TRBD2 TRBV7-2 . TGTGCCAGCAGCTTGCCACTAGCGTTAGATACGCAGTATTTT CASSLPLALDTQYF
TRBJ1-4 TRBD1 TRBV7-9 . TGTGCCAGCAGCTTGGCGGGGACAGGGAACAATGAAAAACTGTTTTTT CASSLAGTGNNEKLFF
TRBJ2-1 TRBD2 TRBV4-3 . TGCGCCAGCAGCCAAGAGGGCGGGAGGAACTACAATGAGCAGTTCTTC CASSQEGGRNYNEQFF
TRBJ2-2 TRBD1 TRBV6-5 . TGTGCCAGCAGTTTTGGACAGGGGACCGGGGAGCTGTTTTTT CASSFGQGTGELFF
TRBJ2-5 TRBD2 TRBV9 . TGTGCCAGCAGCGGGACTAGCCAAGACCAGTACTTC CASSGTSQDQYF
TRBJ2-1 . TRBV5-1 . TGCGCCAGCAAAATCTTAACTCAGACCAGCAATGAGCAGTTCTTC CASKILTQTSNEQFF
TRBJ2-1 . TRBV7-9 . TGTGCCAGCAGCTCGACTGGGGATGAGCAGTTCTTC CASSSTGDEQFF
TRBJ1-2 . TRBV5-6 . TGTGCCAGCAGCTTCCAGGCTAACTATGGCTACACCTTC CASSFQANYGYTF
TRBJ1-3 . TRBV29-1 . TGCAGCGTCGGAGGGGTGGGGGCTGGAAACACCATATATTTT CSVGGVGAGNTIYF
TRBJ2-3 . TRBV27 . TGTGCCAGCAGTTTGAAAGGGCCCCCCACAGATACGCAGTATTTT CASSLKGPPTDTQYF
TRBJ2-3 . TRBV11-2 . TGTGCCATCCGGGTGGACACAGATACGCAGTGTTTT CAIRVDTDTQCF
TRBJ2-7 . TRBV6-5 . TGTGCCAGCAGTTACTCGAGCTACTACGAGCAGTACTTC CASSYSSYYEQYF
TRBJ2-2 TRBD1 TRBV7-2 . TGTGCCAGCAGCCTAGGACAGGGTCCTGACGGGGAGCTGTTTTTT CASSLGQGPDGELFF
TRBJ2-1 TRBD2 TRBV7-9 . TGTGCCAGCAGCCCCGTAGGACTAGCGGGAGTTGGGAATGAGCAGTTCTTC CASSPVGLAGVGNEQFF
TRBJ2-3 TRBD2 TRBV27 . TGTGCCAGCAGTCCCGTCGCGGGGGGGCCCACAGATACGCAGTATTTT CASSPVAGGPTDTQYF
TRBJ2-7 TRBD2 TRBV4-2 . TGTGCCAGCAGCCTCGGACTAGCGGGAGAAGTAGCCTACGAGCAGTACTTC CASSLGLAGEVAYEQYF
TRBJ2-1 TRBD1 TRBV5-4 . TGTGCCAGCAGCTTGGAGGGGGCGTTGGGCTACAATGAGCAGTTCTTC CASSLEGALGYNEQFF
TRBJ2-7 . TRBV11-2 . TGTGCCAGCACTCCCCGGACGGAGTCCTACGAGCAGTACTTC CASTPRTESYEQYF
TRBJ1-4 TRBD1 TRBV5-1 . TGCGCCAGCACCCCTGGGGAGGCGACAGGGGTAAATGAAAAACTGTTTTTT CASTPGEATGVNEKLFF
TRBJ2-3 TRBD1 TRBV6-6 . TGTGCCAGCAGCCCGCGGACAGGATCTAGCACAGATACGCAGTATTTT CASSPRTGSSTDTQYF
TRBJ2-2 . TRBV10-2 . TGCGCCAGCAGCCACGGGGAGCTGTTTTTT CASSHGELFF
TRBJ2-7 . TRBV6-5 . TGTGCCAGCAGTTACTCAGAGGGGCCCATAAGGGAGCAGTACTTC CASSYSEGPIREQYF
TRBJ2-3 . TRBV2 . TGTGCCAGCAGTGATACCGACTCACGCACAGATACGCAGTATTTT CASSDTDSRTDTQYF
TRBJ2-7 TRBD1 TRBV27 . TGTGCCAGCAGTTCAAACCGGGACAGGGTCCACGAGCAGTACTTC CASSSNRDRVHEQYF